This T cell receptor (beta chain) came from a study of T cells in Graves' hyperthyroidism and ophthalmopathy. The CDR3 regions of TCR beta were amplified from RNA transcripts. HTBI primers drove first-round RT-PCR of the TCR CDR3. TCRdb re-analysed the multiplex PCR reads in MiXCR, keeping a single row per CDR3 protein. The data hold hundreds of thousands of distinct CDR3 sequences, with approximately 15% observed a single time. Germline V gives CDR1 MNHEY, CDR2 SMNVEV (reference sequence). V shed 8 bases, J shed 6 bases, and the junction held 11 bases outside the gene matches. CDR3 length equals 15 residues.

Sequencing was performed on blood. The source of this sequence is a woman aged 30 to 39 with Graves' hyperthyroidism that later progressed to Graves' ophthalmopathy. The V gene is TRBV27, the J gene TRBJ2-1, with TRBD2 matching over 9 bases. Here the CDR3 reads CASVPAGGIRNEQFF. As DNA, the CDR3 is TGTGCCAGCGTGCCAGCGGGAGGAATTCGCAATGAGCAGTTCTTC.